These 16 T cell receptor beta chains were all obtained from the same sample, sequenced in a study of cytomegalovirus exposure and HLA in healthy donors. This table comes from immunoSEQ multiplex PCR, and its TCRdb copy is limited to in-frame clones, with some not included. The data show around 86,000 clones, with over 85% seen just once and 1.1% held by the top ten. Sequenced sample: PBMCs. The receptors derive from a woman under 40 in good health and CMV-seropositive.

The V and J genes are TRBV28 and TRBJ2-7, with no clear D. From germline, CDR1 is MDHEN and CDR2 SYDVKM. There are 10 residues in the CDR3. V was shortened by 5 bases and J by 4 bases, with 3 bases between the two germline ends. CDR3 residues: CASSLYEQYF. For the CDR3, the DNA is TGTGCCAGCAGTCTTTACGAGCAGTACTTC.

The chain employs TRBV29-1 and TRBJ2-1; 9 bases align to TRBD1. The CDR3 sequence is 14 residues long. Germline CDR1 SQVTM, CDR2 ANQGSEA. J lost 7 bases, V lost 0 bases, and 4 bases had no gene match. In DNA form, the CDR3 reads TGCAGCGTTGAAGAAACCGGGACAGGGAATGAGCAGTTCTTC. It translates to CSVEETGTGNEQFF.

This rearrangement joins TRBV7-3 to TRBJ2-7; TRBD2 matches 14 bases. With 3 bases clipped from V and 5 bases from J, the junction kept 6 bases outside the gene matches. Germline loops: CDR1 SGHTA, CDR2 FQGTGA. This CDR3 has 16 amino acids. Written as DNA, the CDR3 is TGTGCCAGCAGCTTGGGGACTAGCGGGAGTGTCAACGAGCAGTACTTC. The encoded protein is CASSLGTSGSVNEQYF.

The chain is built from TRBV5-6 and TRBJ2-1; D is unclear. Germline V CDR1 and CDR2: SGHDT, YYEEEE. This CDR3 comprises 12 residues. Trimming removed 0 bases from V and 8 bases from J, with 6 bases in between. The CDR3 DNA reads TGTGCCAGCAGCTTGGTGGCGGATGAGCAGTTCTTC. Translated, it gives CASSLVADEQFF.

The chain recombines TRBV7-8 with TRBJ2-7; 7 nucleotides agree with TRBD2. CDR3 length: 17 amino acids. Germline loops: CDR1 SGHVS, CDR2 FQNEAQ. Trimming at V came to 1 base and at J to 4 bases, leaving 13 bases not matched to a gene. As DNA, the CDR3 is TGTGCCAGCAGCTTAGAGGTATCGGCTAGCGGCCTTTACGAGCAGTACTTC. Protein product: CASSLEVSASGLYEQYF.

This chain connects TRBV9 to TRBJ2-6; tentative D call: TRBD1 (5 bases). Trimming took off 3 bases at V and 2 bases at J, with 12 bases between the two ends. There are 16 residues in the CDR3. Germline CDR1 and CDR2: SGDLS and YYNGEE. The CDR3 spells CASSATGSPGANVLTF. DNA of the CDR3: TGTGCCAGCAGCGCAACAGGTAGCCCTGGGGCCAACGTCCTGACTTTC. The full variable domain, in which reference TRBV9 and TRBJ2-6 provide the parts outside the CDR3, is DSGVTQTPKHLITATGQRVTLRCSPRSGDLSVYWYQQSLDQGLQFLIQYYNGEERAKGNILERFSAQQFPDLHSELNLSSLELGDSALYFCASSATGSPGANVLTFGAGSRLTVL.

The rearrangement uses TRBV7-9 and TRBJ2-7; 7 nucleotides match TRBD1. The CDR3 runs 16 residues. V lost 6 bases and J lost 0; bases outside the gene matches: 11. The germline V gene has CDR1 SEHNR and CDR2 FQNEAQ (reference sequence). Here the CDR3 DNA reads TGTGCCAGCAGTCAACTAACAGGGGCCCTCTCCTACGAGCAGTACTTC. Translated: CASSQLTGALSYEQYF.

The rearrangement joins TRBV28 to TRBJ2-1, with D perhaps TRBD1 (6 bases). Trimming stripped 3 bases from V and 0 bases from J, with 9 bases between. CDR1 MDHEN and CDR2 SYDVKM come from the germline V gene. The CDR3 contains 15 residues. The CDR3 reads CASSFRGSSYNEQFF. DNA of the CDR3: TGTGCCAGCAGTTTTAGGGGGAGCTCCTACAATGAGCAGTTCTTC.

CDR3 nucleotides: TGTGCCAGCAGCAATCGGGACAGCTCCTACGAGCAGTACTTC. Amino acid sequence: CASSNRDSSYEQYF. The rearrangement links TRBV7-6 to TRBJ2-7, with 7 positions matching TRBD1. The V and J ends lost 5 bases and 0 bases, in that order; junction bases with no gene match: 4. Germline CDR1 reads SGHVS; CDR2 reads FNYEAQ. The CDR3 is 14 amino acids.

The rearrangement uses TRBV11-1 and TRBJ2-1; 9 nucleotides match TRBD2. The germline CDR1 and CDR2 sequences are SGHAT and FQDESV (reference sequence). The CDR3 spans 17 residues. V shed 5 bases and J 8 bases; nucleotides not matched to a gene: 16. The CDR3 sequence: CASSLGLAIPIRDEQFF. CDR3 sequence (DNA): TGTGCCAGCAGCCTGGGACTAGCTATTCCTATTCGTGATGAGCAGTTCTTC.

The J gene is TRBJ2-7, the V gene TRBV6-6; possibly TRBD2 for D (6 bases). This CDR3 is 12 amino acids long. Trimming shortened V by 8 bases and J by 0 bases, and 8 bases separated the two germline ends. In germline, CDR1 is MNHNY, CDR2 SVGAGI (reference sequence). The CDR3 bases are TGTGCCAGCGGTAGCGGCTCCTACGAGCAGTACTTC. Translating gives CASGSGSYEQYF.

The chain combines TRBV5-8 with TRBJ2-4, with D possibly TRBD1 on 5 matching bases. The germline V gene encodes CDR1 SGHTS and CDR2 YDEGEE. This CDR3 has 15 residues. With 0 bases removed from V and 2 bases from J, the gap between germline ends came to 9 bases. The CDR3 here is CASSLGQTTKNIQYF. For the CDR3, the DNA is TGTGCCAGCAGCTTGGGACAGACAACCAAAAACATTCAGTACTTC.

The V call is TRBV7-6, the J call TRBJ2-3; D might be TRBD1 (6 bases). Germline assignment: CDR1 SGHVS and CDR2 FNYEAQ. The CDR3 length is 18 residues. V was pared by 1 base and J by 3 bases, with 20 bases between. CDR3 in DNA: TGTGCCAGCAGCTTAGAATTTAGTCGGCAGGGGATGACAGATACGCAGTATTTT. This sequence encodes CASSLEFSRQGMTDTQYF.

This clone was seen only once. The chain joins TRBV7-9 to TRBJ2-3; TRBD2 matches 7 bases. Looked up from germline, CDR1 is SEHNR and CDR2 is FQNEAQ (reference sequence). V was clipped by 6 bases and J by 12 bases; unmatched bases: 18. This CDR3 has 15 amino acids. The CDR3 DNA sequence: TGTGCCAGCAGGAATAACCAGCACGCGCGGGAGCTACAGTATTTT. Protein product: CASRNNQHARELQYF. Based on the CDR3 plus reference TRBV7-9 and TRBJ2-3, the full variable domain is DTGVSQNPRHKITKRGQNVTFRCDPISEHNRLYWYRQTLGQGPEFLTYFQNEAQLEKSRLLSDRFSAERPKGSFSTLEIQRTEQGDSAMYLCASRNNQHARELQYFGPGTRLTVL.

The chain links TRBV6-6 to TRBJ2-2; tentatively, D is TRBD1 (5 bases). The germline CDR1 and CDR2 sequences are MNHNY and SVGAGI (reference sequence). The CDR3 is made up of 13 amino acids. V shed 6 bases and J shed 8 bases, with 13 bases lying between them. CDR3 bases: TGTGCCAGCAGCACGACAGCCCCGGGGGAGCTGTTTTTT. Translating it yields CASSTTAPGELFF.

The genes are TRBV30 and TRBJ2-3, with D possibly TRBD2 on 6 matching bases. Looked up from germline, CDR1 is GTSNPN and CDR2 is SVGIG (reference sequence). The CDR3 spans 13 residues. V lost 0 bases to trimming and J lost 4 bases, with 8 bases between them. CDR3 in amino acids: CAWSVGGADTQYF. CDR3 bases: TGTGCCTGGAGTGTTGGAGGGGCAGATACGCAGTATTTT.